This T cell receptor beta chain comes out of a study of blood T cell repertoires in COVID-19. Study-level background: Material from acute and convalescent COVID-19 was sourced from the United States, Italy and Spain. The cDNA or gDNA used as material had been derived from T cells, B-cell-depleted T cells, or PBMCs.

Original processing methods: How many nucleated cells were present was estimated from reference gene primer amplification. Data came from immunoSEQ multiplex PCR; TCRdb stores just in-frame clones and leaves some out. The D gene and trimming were derived from the DNA, and the V and J assignments and clone size from that table. The sample lists about 120,000 clones, around 83% seen once, with approximately 3.6% in the top ten. The CDR3 is made up of 17 amino acids. V trimming: 3 bases; J trimming: 1 base; junction bases outside the gene matches: 6. In germline, CDR1 is MNHEY, CDR2 SMNVEV (reference sequence).

The chain recombines TRBV27 with TRBJ1-5; 10 bases match TRBD1. Source material: peripheral blood. This TCR was sampled from a man in his forties with acute or convalescent COVID-19. The CDR3 sequence is CASSFLGTGESNQPQHF. The CDR3 DNA reads TGTGCCAGCAGTTTTCTCGGGACAGGGGAGAGCAATCAGCCCCAGCATTTT.